The 26 T cell receptor beta chains below were found in one sample sequenced in a study of cytomegalovirus exposure and HLA in healthy donors. Use of 60 Vbeta and 13 Jbeta primers characterized the PCR. Profiling relied on immunoSEQ multiplex PCR, and the TCRdb table lists in-frame clones only, not all of them. The sample lists 60,000 to 65,000 clones, roughly 77% occurring once. The sample consisted of PBMCs. The origin of the receptors is a woman between 40 and 55 years old in good health and CMV-seropositive.

This chain connects TRBV6-6 to TRBJ2-7; weak D call: TRBD1 (5 bases). CDR3 length: 13 amino acids. CDR1 and CDR2 (germline): MNHNY, SVGAGI (reference sequence). Trimming pared 8 bases from V and 11 bases from J, leaving 22 bases between. CDR3 region: CASGEQVKRFEYF. CDR3 bases: TGTGCCAGCGGGGAACAGGTAAAAAGGTTCGAGTACTTC.

In nucleotides, the CDR3 is TGTGCCAGTCGTGAAGCTGGGGGGGCTTATGAGCAGTTCTTC. Its protein product is CASREAGGAYEQFF. The chain is built from TRBV19 and TRBJ2-1; a possible D gene is TRBD2 (7 bases). V lost 8 bases and J 8 bases, leaving 19 bases between the germline ends. Per germline, CDR1 LNHDA and CDR2 SQIVND (reference sequence). The CDR3 is 14 amino acids. Using reference TRBV19 and TRBJ2-1 for the parts outside the CDR3, the full variable domain is DGGITQSPKYLFRKEGQNVTLSCEQNLNHDAMYWYRQDPGQGLRLIYYSQIVNDFQKGDIAEGYSVSREKKESFPLTVTSAQKNPTAFYLCASREAGGAYEQFFGPGTRLTVL.

V is TRBV5-6 and J is TRBJ1-1, with TRBD1 matching over 12 bases. In germline, CDR1 is SGHDT, CDR2 YYEEEE. The J segment lost 0 bases and the V segment lost 5 bases, leaving 8 bases of the junction unmatched. CDR3 length: 17 amino acids. Here the CDR3 reads CASSDRDRGPLNTEAFF. Written as DNA, the CDR3 is TGTGCCAGCAGTGACCGGGACAGGGGGCCCTTGAACACTGAAGCTTTCTTT.

This clone showed up just a few times. V is TRBV5-1 and J is TRBJ1-2; D unclear. Trimming left V 2 bases short and J 6 bases short, with 14 bases between. This CDR3 comprises 14 residues. Germline CDR1 reads SGHRS; CDR2 reads YFSETQ. CDR3 in DNA: TGCGCCAGCAGCTTCCCCCGGGTGGGAGATGGCTACACCTTC. Its translation: CASSFPRVGDGYTF.

The gene calls are TRBV5-1 and TRBJ2-5; D not certain. The J call may be faulty, since TRBJ2-7 better matches the DNA end. The CDR3 loop spans 13 amino acids. In germline, CDR1 is SGHRS, CDR2 YFSETQ. The CDR3 DNA sequence: TGCGCCAGCAGCTTTGCCAAATCCTACGAGCAGTACTTC. Its translation is CASSFAKSYEQYF.

The chain is built from TRBV9 and TRBJ2-2, with a tentative D call TRBD2 (5 bases). V lost 3 bases, J lost 3 bases, and 12 bases lay in between. The CDR3 has 15 residues. Germline loops: CDR1 SGDLS, CDR2 YYNGEE. The chain's CDR3 is CASSARTGYTGELFF. DNA of the CDR3: TGTGCCAGCAGCGCCCGGACGGGGTACACCGGGGAGCTGTTTTTT.

V usage is TRBV18 and J usage is TRBJ1-5, with D maybe TRBD1 (5 bases). Trimming took 4 bases from V and 4 from J, leaving 5 bases between them. Germline CDR1 KGHSH, CDR2 LQKENI. This CDR3 has 12 amino acids. CDR3 in DNA: TGTGCCAGCTCACAGGGGAATCAGCCCCAGCATTTT. Translating it yields CASSQGNQPQHF.

This clone was seen a handful of times. The rearrangement links TRBV19 to TRBJ2-3; 12 positions match TRBD2. This CDR3 comprises 18 residues. CDR1 and CDR2 (germline): LNHDA, SQIVND (reference sequence). J lost 6 bases, V lost 3 bases, and 13 bases had no gene match. The CDR3 DNA sequence: TGTGCCAGTAGTATCCGCCCCCCTAGCGGGGGGGCGAAGGATACGCAGTATTTT. Protein: CASSIRPPSGGAKDTQYF.

This clone showed up just once. The chain is built from TRBV30 and TRBJ1-1, with a weak D call TRBD1 (5 bases). Per germline, CDR1 GTSNPN and CDR2 SVGIG (reference sequence). Trimming cost V 0 bases and J 1 base, with 15 bases left between them. This CDR3 comprises 16 residues. CDR3: CAWSVPGATKNTEAFF. The CDR3 DNA reads as TGTGCCTGGAGTGTACCTGGGGCGACAAAGAACACTGAAGCTTTCTTT.

In this sample, this clone turned up a few times. This chain connects TRBV7-9 to TRBJ1-2, with D maybe TRBD1 (5 bases). Germline V gene lookup returns CDR1 SEHNR and CDR2 FQNEAQ (reference sequence). The CDR3 extends over 15 amino acids. The ends were cut back, 5 bases at V and 6 bases at J, with 19 bases in the middle. In DNA, the CDR3 is TGTGCCAGCAGCCCAGGACAAGCCCCAGGGCATGGCTACACCTTC. Translating it yields CASSPGQAPGHGYTF. Combining the CDR3 with reference TRBV7-9 and TRBJ1-2 gives the whole variable domain DTGVSQNPRHKITKRGQNVTFRCDPISEHNRLYWYRQTLGQGPEFLTYFQNEAQLEKSRLLSDRFSAERPKGSFSTLEIQRTEQGDSAMYLCASSPGQAPGHGYTFGSGTRLTVV.

This chain uses TRBV19 with TRBJ1-3, with 7 bases that match TRBD1. Unmatched junction bases numbered 12, after V lost 7 bases and J lost 3 bases. The germline gives CDR1 LNHDA, CDR2 SQIVND (reference sequence). The CDR3 totals 16 residues. The CDR3 sequence: CASIPGGSARGNTIYF. CDR3 coding DNA: TGTGCCAGTATTCCAGGGGGAAGTGCACGTGGAAACACCATATATTTT.

The V call is TRBV6-1, the J call TRBJ1-3; tentative D call: TRBD1 (5 bases). Germline V gives CDR1 MNHNS, CDR2 SASEGT. V was trimmed by 4 bases and J by 11 bases, leaving 12 bases between them. The CDR3 is 12 residues long. CDR3 in amino acids: CASSGGGGAIYF. The CDR3 nucleotides read TGTGCCAGCAGTGGGGGCGGGGGTGCCATATATTTT.

This clone came up once. The junction departs from the called germline gene at one end, perhaps through a read error. V gene TRBV30 combines with J gene TRBJ1-6, with TRBD1 as a possible D gene (6 bases). This CDR3 is 14 amino acids long. The germline gives CDR1 GTSNPN, CDR2 SVGIG (reference sequence). Here the CDR3 reads CACLTGQWNLPLHF. DNA for the CDR3: TGTGCCTGCCTGACGGGACAATGGAATTTACCCCTCCACTTT.

The chain combines TRBV2 with TRBJ1-6, with D unclear. The CDR3 loop spans 13 amino acids. The V gene lost 7 bases and the J gene lost 10 bases, with 14 bases spanning the gap. Germline CDR1 is SNHLY and CDR2 is FYNNEI. The CDR3: CASIVQAHSPLHF. The DNA for the CDR3 is TGTGCCAGCATCGTCCAGGCTCACTCACCCCTCCACTTT.

V is TRBV6-1 and J is TRBJ1-4; a weak D match, TRBD1 (5 bases). The germline gives CDR1 MNHNS, CDR2 SASEGT. This CDR3 is built from 17 residues. V lost 7 bases, J lost 7 bases, and 25 bases lay in between. CDR3: CASNEARNSGGIEKLFF. The CDR3 DNA follows: TGTGCCAGCAATGAGGCGCGAAATTCCGGGGGGATTGAAAAACTGTTTTTT.

This clone came up a few times. The chain recombines TRBV11-2 with TRBJ2-1, with 7 bases matching TRBD2. The CDR3 contains 18 residues. With 4 bases clipped from V and 4 bases from J, the junction kept 16 bases outside the gene matches. Germline values: CDR1 SGHAT, CDR2 FQNNGV. The CDR3 sequence is CASSSLRPGTTYYNEQFF. The DNA for the CDR3 is TGTGCCAGCAGCTCCCTTAGACCCGGGACTACATATTACAATGAGCAGTTCTTC. Looking up the rest from reference TRBV11-2 and TRBJ2-1 gives the full variable domain: EAGVAQSPRYKIIEKRQSVAFWCNPISGHATLYWYQQILGQGPKLLIQFQNNGVVDDSQLPKDRFSAERLKGVDSTLKIQPAKLEDSAVYLCASSSLRPGTTYYNEQFFGPGTRLTVL.

The genes are TRBV5-1 and TRBJ1-4; possibly TRBD1 for D (6 bases). CDR1 is SGHRS, CDR2 YFSETQ, per germline. This CDR3 is built from 16 residues. V lost 4 bases to trimming and J lost 0 bases, with 13 bases between them. CDR3 in DNA: TGCGCCAGCAGCCTCGCGGGGGGCGCAACTAATGAAAAACTGTTTTTT. Its protein product is CASSLAGGATNEKLFF.

This clone has a handful of counts. This chain links TRBV18 with TRBJ1-1, with D unclear. The CDR3 is 13 residues long. Germline V gene lookup returns CDR1 KGHSH and CDR2 LQKENI. Trimming shortened V by 3 bases and J by 11 bases, and 16 bases separated the two germline ends. The CDR3 DNA is TGTGCCAGCTCACCCCCAACAGAAGGAATCGCTTTCTTT. This gives the protein CASSPPTEGIAFF.

The chain is built from TRBV30 and TRBJ2-5; 9 nucleotides agree with TRBD2. V was pared by 0 bases and J by 5 bases, with 7 bases of the junction left unmatched. This CDR3 contains 15 residues. In germline, CDR1 is GTSNPN, CDR2 SVGIG (reference sequence). CDR3 amino acids: CAWSVRSGGRETQYF. In nucleotides, the CDR3 is TGTGCCTGGAGTGTACGTAGCGGGGGACGGGAGACCCAGTACTTC.

The chain is built from TRBV9 and TRBJ2-1; D is unresolved. The CDR3 is made up of 13 amino acids. V gave up 4 bases and J gave up 7 bases, with 12 bases separating them. In germline, CDR1 is SGDLS, CDR2 YYNGEE. The CDR3 here is CASSPPLVNEQFF. DNA for the CDR3: TGTGCCAGCAGCCCCCCATTAGTGAATGAGCAGTTCTTC.

The CDR3 DNA reads as TGTGCCAGCTCACCCGCAGCCAGGGTCGGCACAGATACGCAGTATTTT. As protein: CASSPAARVGTDTQYF. The rearrangement links TRBV18 to TRBJ2-3; perhaps TRBD1 as D (5 bases). Germline lookup yields CDR1 KGHSH and CDR2 LQKENI. V dropped 3 bases and J dropped 1 base, with 14 bases sitting between them. This CDR3 has 16 residues.

The chain uses TRBV2 and TRBJ1-2; 7 bases align to TRBD1. The CDR3 sequence is 14 residues long. Germline CDR1 and CDR2: SNHLY and FYNNEI. Trimming removed 7 bases from V and 4 bases from J; junction bases left unmatched: 9. The CDR3 region has the DNA TGTGCCAGCATGGCCACAGGGGTCGGCTATGGCTACACCTTC. Encoded protein: CASMATGVGYGYTF.

This clone showed up just once. This chain connects TRBV19 to TRBJ1-4; D gene ambiguous. Between the trimmed V and J ends, which lost 3 bases and 14 bases, there was a span of 16 bases. Germline V CDR1 and CDR2: LNHDA, SQIVND (reference sequence). CDR3 length equals 13 residues. CDR3 in amino acids: CASSIGLLSRLFF. CDR3 in DNA: TGTGCCAGTAGTATTGGACTTCTTTCCCGTCTGTTTTTT.

V and J are TRBV7-8 and TRBJ1-1; possibly TRBD1 for D (5 bases). V was clipped by 7 bases and J by 1 base, with 16 bases between them. CDR3 length equals 15 residues. Germline CDR1 is SGHVS and CDR2 is FQNEAQ. The CDR3 protein is CASIPAIQGNTEAFF. The CDR3, as DNA: TGTGCCAGCATCCCCGCAATTCAGGGGAACACTGAAGCTTTCTTT.

The rearrangement joins TRBV19 to TRBJ2-7; 8 positions agree with TRBD2. V trimming: 5 bases; J trimming: 0 bases; junction bases outside the gene matches: 12. This CDR3 has 17 amino acids. Germline CDR1 is LNHDA and CDR2 is SQIVND (reference sequence). The CDR3 region has the DNA TGTGCCAGTAGTGTTCAAGCGGGGGCCACCTTCTCCTACGAGCAGTACTTC. This codes for CASSVQAGATFSYEQYF.

This clone was detected once. The chain links TRBV4-1 to TRBJ2-1; TRBD1 aligns across 7 bases. The CDR3 runs 15 residues. Trimming removed 1 base from V and 13 bases from J; junction bases left unmatched: 13. Per germline, CDR1 MGHRA and CDR2 YSYEKL. The CDR3 DNA is TGCGCCAGCAGCCAAGGGGACAGTGAGGCGTCTTCCCAGTTCTTC. Encoded protein: CASSQGDSEASSQFF.